This T cell receptor beta chain was recorded in a study of PD-L1 blockade in urothelial cancer. Method: immunoSEQ multiplex PCR; TCRdb's copy keeps in-frame clones and lacks some. The sample holds roughly 67,000 clones, 75% to 90% seen once. V was trimmed by 7 bases and J by 7 bases, leaving 14 bases between them. The CDR3 loop spans 14 amino acids. The germline V gene encodes CDR1 MNHEY and CDR2 SVGAGI. Indicated time point: pretreatment peripheral blood. Patients suffered from locally advanced or metastatic urothelial carcinoma. The sequenced sample was PBMCs, obtained around atezolizumab (anti-PD-L1) treatment. The TCR sequence derives from a man in his 60s with urothelial cancer. The rearrangement links TRBV6-5 to TRBJ1-6; D might be TRBD1 (6 bases). The DNA of the CDR3 is TGTGCCAGCAAAGACCAAGGGGGAAATTCACCCCTCCACTTT. Amino acids: CASKDQGGNSPLHF.